Listed below are T cell receptor beta chains from one sample, sequenced in a study of cytomegalovirus exposure and HLA in healthy donors. Assay used: immunoSEQ multiplex PCR; TCRdb lists only in-frame clones, some missing. The table shows 130,000 or so clones, with about four fifths occurring only once. The source material was PBMCs. These receptor sequences come from a middle-aged woman in good health and CMV-seronegative. The CDR3 runs from the conserved cysteine through the conserved F or W. Fields, in order: D gene, clone size, J gene, V gene, CDR3 DNA, CDR3 protein. D genes are given only for firm matches. Not every row has a clone size; where given, it reads once, few, many or a size class.

>.|.|TRBJ1-1|TRBV7-6
TGTGCCAGCTCCCCCGCGGGGAACACTGAAGCTTTCTTT
CASSPAGNTEAFF
>.|.|TRBJ1-4|TRBV28
TGTGCCAGCAGTGCGCCCCTCCTGAAACTGTTTTTT
CASSAPLLKLFF
>TRBD1|.|TRBJ1-2|TRBV7-3
TGTGCCAGCAGCCACAGGACAGGGGCCCTCGGCGATGGCTACACCTTC
CASSHRTGALGDGYTF
>TRBD1|few|TRBJ1-1|TRBV7-2
TGTGCCAGCAGCTTAGTAGGGGGCGGCGGCACTGAAGCTTTCTTT
CASSLVGGGGTEAFF
>TRBD2|.|TRBJ2-6|TRBV13
TGTGCCAGCAAAAAATGGGGGGCTAGCGGGAGAGAGACTGGGGCCAACGTCCTGACTTTC
CASKKWGASGRETGANVLTF
>.|once|TRBJ1-3|TRBV4-2
TGTGCCAGCAGCCAAGATATTGCCCCAGGGTCAGATGGAAACACCATATATTTT
CASSQDIAPGSDGNTIYF
>.|.|TRBJ2-3|TRBV19
TGTGCCAGTAATCGAGCATTGACAGGCCTTGGCACAGATACGCAGTATTTT
CASNRALTGLGTDTQYF
>TRBD1|.|TRBJ1-1|TRBV2
TGTGCCAGCAATCCGACAGGGAGGAGCACTGAAGCTTTCTTT
CASNPTGRSTEAFF
>TRBD1|.|TRBJ1-3|TRBV6-1
TGTGCCAGCAGTGGAGGGATTTGGGACAGGGGGCGCTTAAGTGGAAACACCATATATTTT
CASSGGIWDRGRLSGNTIYF
>.|.|TRBJ1-6|TRBV28
TGTGCCAGCAGTTCGCAAGGACAGCCGAGCAGTTCACCCCTCCACTTT
CASSSQGQPSSSPLHF
>.|.|TRBJ1-3|TRBV28
TGTGCCAGCAGTCCCGGGATAGAAGGAAACACCATATATTTT
CASSPGIEGNTIYF
>TRBD2|.|TRBJ2-1|TRBV7-8
TGTGCCAGCAGCTTACGGACTAGCGTCTACAATGAGCAGTTCTTC
CASSLRTSVYNEQFF
>.|.|TRBJ2-6|TRBV6-1
TGTGCCAGCACCAAGGGGTTCCCGGGGGCCAACGTCCTGACTTTC
CASTKGFPGANVLTF
>TRBD1|.|TRBJ1-2|TRBV7-9
TGTTCCAGCAGCTTAGCCGAGGTCAGGGGGCTTTATGGCTACACCTTC
CSSSLAEVRGLYGYTF
>TRBD2|few|TRBJ2-1|TRBV10-3
TGTGCCATCACCCCGACTAGCGGAGGCTACAATGAGCAGTTCTTC
CAITPTSGGYNEQFF
>TRBD2|.|TRBJ2-7|TRBV5-1
TGCGCCAGCAGCTTGCGTCCAGCGGGAGATTCTGTGATATACGAGCAGTACTTC
CASSLRPAGDSVIYEQYF
>TRBD1|.|TRBJ2-7|TRBV6-1
TGTGCCAGCAGTGAACCAGGACAGGGTTACGAGCAGTACTTC
CASSEPGQGYEQYF
>TRBD2|.|TRBJ2-7|TRBV29-1
TGCAGCGCCGGACTAGTTGCCGAGCAGTACTTC
CSAGLVAEQYF
>.|.|TRBJ1-1|TRBV7-3
TGTGCCAGCAGCTTAATGGGCAGGGAGAACACTGAAGCTTTCTTT
CASSLMGRENTEAFF
>.|.|TRBJ1-2|TRBV30
TGTGCCTGGAGTGTATTCGGGGAGAGCAACTATGGCTACACCTTC
CAWSVFGESNYGYTF
>.|.|TRBJ1-4|TRBV10-3
TGTGCCATCAGCGAGGCTAACTCGGGGGAAAAACTGTTTTTT
CAISEANSGEKLFF
>TRBD2|.|TRBJ2-1|TRBV19
TGTGCCAGTAGTGCTGGGACTAGCGGGAGACTTTACAATGAGCAGTTCTTC
CASSAGTSGRLYNEQFF
>.|.|TRBJ1-1|TRBV25-1
TGTGCCAGCAGTGGCGATTTGAACACTGAAGCTTTCTTT
CASSGDLNTEAFF
>TRBD1|.|TRBJ1-1|TRBV5-4
TGTGCCAGCAGCTTGGGGAGGGACAGTGAAGCTTTCTTT
CASSLGRDSEAFF
>.|.|TRBJ1-4|TRBV7-2
TGTGCCAGCAGCATAGGCCCAGGTGAAAAACTGTTTTTT
CASSIGPGEKLFF
>.|.|TRBJ1-1|TRBV5-6
TGTGCCAGCAGCTTGGCGGGTAGCACTGAAGCTTTCTTT
CASSLAGSTEAFF
>TRBD1|.|TRBJ1-2|TRBV27
TGTGCCAGCCGAAATTTACAGGGGGGGACGGCTGATAATGGCTACACCTTC
CASRNLQGGTADNGYTF
>TRBD1|.|TRBJ1-1|TRBV6-5
TGTGCCAGCAGTTACGACAGGGAGAACACTGAAGCTTTCTTT
CASSYDRENTEAFF
>TRBD2|.|TRBJ2-5|TRBV7-3
TGTGCCAGCAGCTGGACTAGCGGGGGGACCCAGTACTTC
CASSWTSGGTQYF
>TRBD2|.|TRBJ2-1|TRBV9
TGTGCCAGCAGCGCCCGGTCCGACCTAGCGGTGCCCAATGAGCAGTTCTTC
CASSARSDLAVPNEQFF
>TRBD1|.|TRBJ1-2|TRBV28
TGTGCCAGCTATTCTGTTGCGGGACAGCCTTATGGCTACACCTTC
CASYSVAGQPYGYTF
>.|.|TRBJ1-1|TRBV29-1
TGCAGTATCTTGGGCGGGCTGGCGAACACTGAAGCTTTCTTT
CSILGGLANTEAFF